This T cell receptor beta chain emerged from a study of blood T cell repertoires in COVID-19. This CDR3 is 21 amino acids long. The germline V gene has CDR1 MGHRA and CDR2 YSYEKL. V lost 0 bases and J lost 8, with 31 bases in between. Authors' data handling: How many nucleated cells were present was estimated from reference gene primer amplification. TCRdb's table, derived via immunoSEQ multiplex PCR, lists solely in-frame clones and lacks some. V, J and clone size reflect that table, while D and trimming were determined from the DNA. The data hold under 20,000 clones, with approximately 88% observed a single time.

The receptor was derived from a human donor in a cohort sampled during active COVID-19. The genes are TRBV4-1 and TRBJ1-4, with D possibly being TRBD1 (6 bases). Sequenced material: peripheral blood. DNA of the CDR3: TGCGCCAGCAGCCAAGATGCCCTCCGGGTGGAGAGGGGGAATTTGGGGGAAAAACTGTTTTTT. Translating gives CASSQDALRVERGNLGEKLFF.